The present T cell receptor (beta chain) was sequenced within a study of blood T cell repertoires in COVID-19. Across the study: Some COVID-19 samples were acute and others convalescent; all came from the United States, Italy and Spain. Sources were T cells, B-cell-depleted T cells, or PBMCs; the material itself was cDNA or gDNA.

This CDR3 region has 16 residues. CDR1 LGHNA and CDR2 YSLEER come from the germline V gene. V gave up 0 bases and J gave up 3 bases, with 14 bases separating them. Per the authors' pipeline: Amplification from reference gene primers served as the basis for estimated nucleated cell counts. Assay: immunoSEQ multiplex PCR; the TCRdb copy retains only in-frame clones and omits some. D and trimming were read from the DNA, whereas the V and J calls and clone size are those reported in that table. In the table there are about 99,000 clones, 84% of which are singletons. Input material: peripheral blood. The receptor was isolated from a human donor in a cohort sampled during active or convalescent COVID-19. This sequence joins TRBV4-3 and TRBJ1-2; possible D gene TRBD1, 5 bases. The CDR3 region is CASSQEPGRGYYGYTF. In DNA form, the CDR3 reads TGCGCCAGCAGCCAAGAGCCAGGGCGGGGCTACTATGGCTACACCTTC.